These 12 T cell receptor beta chains were all obtained from the same sample, sequenced in a study of CXCR3-negative and CXCR3-positive naive CD8 T cells. The libraries of TRB cDNA were prepared using 5' RACE with UMI labels. TCRdb reprocessed the 5' RACE reads, with one entry per CDR3 protein and no DNA. Recorded for this sample: tens of thousands of distinct CDR3 sequences. Material for sequencing was naive CXCR3- CD8+ T cells from blood. Subset noted: CD45RO-CCR7+CD27+CD95- naive CD8+ T cells lacking CXCR3 (TNR3-). The receptors come from a human donor in good health. Some clones in this sample may be carry-over from other donors' samples.

The V gene is TRBV18, the J gene TRBJ1-1. CDR1 is KGHSH and CDR2 is LQKENI in the germline V gene. The CDR3 is made up of 15 amino acids. CDR3 in amino acids: CASSLDRVENTEAFF.

CDR3 residues: CASSPSGAGWNTEAFF. The chain is built from TRBV5-4 and TRBJ1-1; TCRdb's D gene call, TRBD1, goes unchecked for lack of DNA. Per the germline V gene, CDR1 is SGHNT and CDR2 is YYREEE (reference sequence). The CDR3 is made up of 16 amino acids.

J is TRBJ2-1 and V is TRBV30. Germline loops: CDR1 GTSNPN, CDR2 SVGIG (reference sequence). The CDR3 sequence is 13 residues long. The CDR3 sequence: CAWSRVSNNEQFF.

The chain is built from TRBV19 and TRBJ1-1; the TRBD1 assignment by TCRdb is unverifiable without DNA. CDR3 length equals 12 residues. CDR1 and CDR2 (germline): LNHDA, SQIVND (reference sequence). The CDR3 loop is CASSIDRRGRVF. Variable domain in full (rest from reference TRBV19 and TRBJ1-1): DGGITQSPKYLFRKEGQNVTLSCEQNLNHDAMYWYRQDPGQGLRLIYYSQIVNDFQKGDIAEGYSVSREKKESFPLTVTSAQKNPTAFYLCASSIDRRGRVFGQGTRLTVV.

The chain links TRBV6-2 or TRBV6-3 to TRBJ2-7; the TCRdb D gene call, TRBD2, has no DNA to confirm it. The CDR3 loop spans 16 amino acids. The V gene's germline CDR1 is MNHEY and CDR2 SVGEGT. CDR3 sequence: CASSSLLAGSAYEQYF.

The V call is TRBV7-9, the J call TRBJ1-1. This CDR3 is built from 15 residues. Germline lookup yields CDR1 SEHNR and CDR2 FQNEAQ (reference sequence). The chain's CDR3 is CASSSIGRSDTEAFF.

This rearrangement joins TRBV6-4 to TRBJ1-2; TCRdb calls TRBD1, which cannot be checked without DNA. Germline CDR1 is MRHNA and CDR2 is SNTAGT. CDR3 length: 12 amino acids. The CDR3 protein is CASSDGGDGYTF.

The V call is TRBV5-1, the J call TRBJ2-3; TCRdb's assignment of TRBD2 cannot be checked, as there is no DNA. The CDR3 loop spans 16 amino acids. In germline, CDR1 is SGHRS, CDR2 YFSETQ. The CDR3 sequence: CASSRLPSGSLDTQYF.

This sequence joins TRBV7-2 and TRBJ2-7; TCRdb returns TRBD2, unconfirmable since there is no DNA. Germline values: CDR1 SGHTA, CDR2 FQGNSA. The CDR3 consists of 17 residues. This chain's CDR3 is CASSLGLAGGSVYEQYF.

The genes are TRBV28 and TRBJ2-7; lacking DNA, the TRBD1 call made by TCRdb goes unchecked. The CDR3 covers 13 residues. The germline V gene has CDR1 MDHEN and CDR2 SYDVKM. The CDR3 spells CASSQRGRYEQYF. Looking up the rest from reference TRBV28 and TRBJ2-7 gives the full variable domain: DVKVTQSSRYLVKRTGEKVFLECVQDMDHENMFWYRQDPGLGLRLIYFSYDVKMKEKGDIPEGYSVSREKKERFSLILESASTNQTSMYLCASSQRGRYEQYFGPGTRLTVT.

J is TRBJ2-3 and V is TRBV10-3; TCRdb outputs TRBD1, but without DNA this stays unchecked. CDR3 length: 16 residues. From germline, CDR1 is ENHRY and CDR2 SYGVKD. CDR3 region: CAISDPGGTFTDTQYF.

The V and J genes are TRBV29-1 and TRBJ2-2; TCRdb picks TRBD1, but there is no DNA to check that call. Germline lookup yields CDR1 SQVTM and CDR2 ANQGSEA. This CDR3 is built from 17 residues. This CDR3 is CSAGGEGAQSWTGELFF.